This T cell receptor (beta chain) was recorded in a study of OX40 agonist ivuxolimab in advanced cancers. Points from the study as a whole: Low normalized T-cell clonal expansion was also seen in some nonresponders. Antigen specificity of clonally expanded peripheral T cells was not established. Clonal expansion among partial responders at 0.1-3.0 mg/kg ranked near the lowest.

A note on this clone: The antigen remains undetermined.

Assay: immunoSEQ multiplex PCR; the TCRdb copy retains only in-frame clones and omits some. This sample has approximately 100,000 clones; roughly 90% occur once, and the top ten carry around 0.32%. The receptor comes from an adult with an advanced solid tumor such as melanoma, head and neck, liver or kidney cancer. The material sequenced was CD4+ or CD8+ T cells sorted from blood, taken in a trial of the OX40 agonist ivuxolimab.

The CDR3 region has the DNA TGTGCCAGCAGCCGGACTAGCGGGAGTCAATACGAGCAGTACTTC. Translation: CASSRTSGSQYEQYF. V usage is TRBV6-5 and J usage is TRBJ2-7; 13 bases fit TRBD2. This CDR3 spans 15 amino acids. Per the germline V gene, CDR1 is MNHEY and CDR2 is SVGAGI. With 6 bases clipped from V and 4 bases from J, the junction kept 6 bases outside the gene matches.